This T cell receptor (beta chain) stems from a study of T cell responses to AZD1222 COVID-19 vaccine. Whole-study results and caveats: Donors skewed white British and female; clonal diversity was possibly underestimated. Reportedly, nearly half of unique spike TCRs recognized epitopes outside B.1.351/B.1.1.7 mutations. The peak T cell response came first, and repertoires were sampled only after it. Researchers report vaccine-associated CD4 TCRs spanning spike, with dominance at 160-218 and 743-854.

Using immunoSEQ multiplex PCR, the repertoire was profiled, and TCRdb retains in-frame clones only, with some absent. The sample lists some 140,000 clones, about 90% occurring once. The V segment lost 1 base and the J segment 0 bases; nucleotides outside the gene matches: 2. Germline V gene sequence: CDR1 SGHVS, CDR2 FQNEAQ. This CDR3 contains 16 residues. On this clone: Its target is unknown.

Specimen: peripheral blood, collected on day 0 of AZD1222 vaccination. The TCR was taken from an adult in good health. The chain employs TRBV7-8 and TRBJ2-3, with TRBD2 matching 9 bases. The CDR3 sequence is CASSLDTSGSTDTQYF. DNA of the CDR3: TGTGCCAGCAGCTTAGATACTAGCGGGAGCACAGATACGCAGTATTTT. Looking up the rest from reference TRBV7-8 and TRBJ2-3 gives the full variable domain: GAGVSQSPRYKVAKRGQDVALRCDPISGHVSLFWYQQALGQGPEFLTYFQNEAQLDKSGLPSDRFFAERPEGSVSTLKIQRTQQEDSAVYLCASSLDTSGSTDTQYFGPGTRLTVL.